Listed below are T cell receptor beta chains from one sample, sequenced in a study of T-cell reconstitution after alpha-beta-depleted transplantation in children. TCRdb reprocessed the PCR reads with MiXCR, giving one entry per CDR3 protein. Among around 450,000 distinct CDR3 sequences listed, 10% were seen once. The sequenced sample was PBMCs, obtained before TCRalphabeta/CD19-depleted stem cell transplant. These receptor sequences come from a child under 10 years old with inherited bone marrow failure, due to receive a stem cell transplant. Both conserved end residues are part of each CDR3. The D gene is left open where the match is weak. A clone size is listed for some rows: how often the clone was seen (once, few, many), or a class if it is expanded.

clone size: few
D gene: TRBD2
CDR3 length: 16
V gene: TRBV9
J gene: TRBJ2-5
CDR3 DNA: TGTGCCAGCAGCGCTCGACTAGCGGGATCCCAAGAGACCCAGTACTTC
CDR3 protein: CASSARLAGSQETQYF

clone size: many
D gene: TRBD1
CDR3 length: 16
V gene: TRBV28
J gene: TRBJ2-5
CDR3 DNA: TGTGCCAGCAGTGACACCGGGACAGTCTACCAAGAGACCCAGTACTTC
CDR3 protein: CASSDTGTVYQETQYF

clone size: few
D gene: TRBD1
CDR3 length: 14
V gene: TRBV7-9
J gene: TRBJ2-1
CDR3 DNA: TGTGCCAGCAGCCAACGGGACAGGGATGGTGAGCAGTTCTTC
CDR3 protein: CASSQRDRDGEQFF

clone size: many
D gene: .
CDR3 length: 16
V gene: TRBV15
J gene: TRBJ2-3
CDR3 DNA: TGTGCCACCAGCAGAGATTTGGTGAGGGGCACAGATACGCAGTATTTT
CDR3 protein: CATSRDLVRGTDTQYF

clone size: .
D gene: .
CDR3 length: 16
V gene: TRBV28
J gene: TRBJ2-1
CDR3 DNA: TGTGCCAGCAGCCGACGGACTGCCCTTACCTACAATGAGCAGTTCTTC
CDR3 protein: CASSRRTALTYNEQFF

clone size: few
D gene: .
CDR3 length: 15
V gene: TRBV7-2
J gene: TRBJ2-4
CDR3 DNA: TGTGCCAGCAGCCCCCCGGCGAGCATAAAAAACATTCAGTACTTC
CDR3 protein: CASSPPASIKNIQYF

clone size: many
D gene: .
CDR3 length: 14
V gene: TRBV4-3
J gene: TRBJ1-5
CDR3 DNA: TGCGCCAGCAGCCAAGATATAGGAGGGCAGCCCCAGCATTTT
CDR3 protein: CASSQDIGGQPQHF

clone size: many
D gene: .
CDR3 length: 18
V gene: TRBV5-1
J gene: TRBJ2-1
CDR3 DNA: TGCGCCAGCAGCTCCGTTCCTATAGCGCAGAGCTCCTACAATGAGCAGTTCTTC
CDR3 protein: CASSSVPIAQSSYNEQFF

clone size: .
D gene: .
CDR3 length: 16
V gene: TRBV18
J gene: TRBJ2-5
CDR3 DNA: TGTGCCAGCTCACCTACCCGGACTACGCTGGGGGAGACCCAGTACTTC
CDR3 protein: CASSPTRTTLGETQYF

clone size: many
D gene: TRBD1
CDR3 length: 14
V gene: TRBV12-3/TRBV12-4
J gene: TRBJ1-2
CDR3 DNA: TGTGCCAGCAGGGGGACACAGGGGTCATATGGCTACACCTTC
CDR3 protein: CASRGTQGSYGYTF

clone size: few
D gene: .
CDR3 length: 15
V gene: TRBV7-9
J gene: TRBJ2-1
CDR3 DNA: TGTGCCAGCAGCTTAGCCGGGGGAGGGGGGAATGAGCAGTTCTTC
CDR3 protein: CASSLAGGGGNEQFF

clone size: .
D gene: .
CDR3 length: 17
V gene: TRBV27
J gene: TRBJ2-1
CDR3 DNA: TGTGCCAGCAGTTTATCTTGGCGGCTAGGCTCCTACAATGAGCAGTTCTTC
CDR3 protein: CASSLSWRLGSYNEQFF

clone size: many
D gene: TRBD2
CDR3 length: 17
V gene: TRBV29-1
J gene: TRBJ2-1
CDR3 DNA: TGCAGCGTTGAAGACCCACTAGCGGGAGGCCGATACAATGAGCAGTTCTTC
CDR3 protein: CSVEDPLAGGRYNEQFF

clone size: few
D gene: .
CDR3 length: 14
V gene: TRBV25-1
J gene: TRBJ2-3
CDR3 DNA: TGTGCCAGCAGTGATGCGTCGGCTGGAGATACGCAGTATTTT
CDR3 protein: CASSDASAGDTQYF

clone size: many
D gene: .
CDR3 length: 13
V gene: TRBV27
J gene: TRBJ2-2
CDR3 DNA: TGTGCCAGCACGATGGGGAACACCGGGGAGCTGTTTTTT
CDR3 protein: CASTMGNTGELFF

clone size: many
D gene: TRBD1
CDR3 length: 16
V gene: TRBV27
J gene: TRBJ2-1
CDR3 DNA: TGTGCCAGCAGTCAGAGGGGGCCCACCCTCTACAATGAGCAGTTCTTC
CDR3 protein: CASSQRGPTLYNEQFF

clone size: many
D gene: TRBD2
CDR3 length: 20
V gene: TRBV3-1
J gene: TRBJ2-1
CDR3 DNA: TGTGCCAGCAATATGGTTGGACTAGCGGGGAAGAACCCAATCGATGGTGAGCAGTTCTTC
CDR3 protein: CASNMVGLAGKNPIDGEQFF

clone size: medium-sized
D gene: TRBD2
CDR3 length: 15
V gene: TRBV12-3/TRBV12-4
J gene: TRBJ2-7
CDR3 DNA: TGTGCCAGCAAATCACGAAATAGCGGGAGTTGGGAGCAGTACTTC
CDR3 protein: CASKSRNSGSWEQYF

clone size: few
D gene: .
CDR3 length: 16
V gene: TRBV5-5
J gene: TRBJ2-7
CDR3 DNA: TGTGCCAGCAGCTTGGCCCCGGCGGGTTTCCCCTACGAGCAGTACTTC
CDR3 protein: CASSLAPAGFPYEQYF

clone size: many
D gene: .
CDR3 length: 14
V gene: TRBV11-3
J gene: TRBJ2-3
CDR3 DNA: TGTGCCAGCAGCCAAGACCCAGCGGGAGATACGCAGTATTTT
CDR3 protein: CASSQDPAGDTQYF

clone size: .
D gene: .
CDR3 length: 13
V gene: TRBV28
J gene: TRBJ1-1
CDR3 DNA: TGTGCCAGCAGTACCGGGTGGATCACTGAAGCTTTCTTT
CDR3 protein: CASSTGWITEAFF

clone size: .
D gene: TRBD2
CDR3 length: 15
V gene: TRBV9
J gene: TRBJ2-7
CDR3 DNA: TGTGCCAGCAGCGTAGTCGGGGGGGGCCTTTACAAGCAGTACTTC
CDR3 protein: CASSVVGGGLYKQYF

clone size: many
D gene: .
CDR3 length: 14
V gene: TRBV25-1
J gene: TRBJ2-1
CDR3 DNA: TGTGCCAGCAGTGAATACGGTTCTTACAATGAGCAGTTCTTC
CDR3 protein: CASSEYGSYNEQFF

clone size: many
D gene: TRBD2
CDR3 length: 15
V gene: TRBV12-3/TRBV12-4
J gene: TRBJ2-7
CDR3 DNA: TGTGCCAGCAGTTTAGTGACTAGCTCGGGTGGCGAGCAGTACTTC
CDR3 protein: CASSLVTSSGGEQYF

clone size: many
D gene: .
CDR3 length: 15
V gene: TRBV20-1
J gene: TRBJ1-6
CDR3 DNA: TGCAGTGTGCGGGGAGACCGGGGGTATAATTCACCCCTCCACTTT
CDR3 protein: CSVRGDRGYNSPLHF

clone size: many
D gene: .
CDR3 length: 14
V gene: TRBV10-3
J gene: TRBJ2-2
CDR3 DNA: TGTGCCATCGGGAAGGGGACGTCCACCGGGGAGCTGTTTTTT
CDR3 protein: CAIGKGTSTGELFF

clone size: many
D gene: TRBD2
CDR3 length: 14
V gene: TRBV7-2
J gene: TRBJ2-2
CDR3 DNA: TGTGCCAGCAGCTCCGGACTAGCAATCGGGGAGCTGTTTTTT
CDR3 protein: CASSSGLAIGELFF

clone size: few
D gene: .
CDR3 length: 13
V gene: TRBV6-1
J gene: TRBJ1-2
CDR3 DNA: TGTGCCAGCAGAGCAGGGGTCAACTATGGCTACACCTTC
CDR3 protein: CASRAGVNYGYTF

clone size: .
D gene: .
CDR3 length: 17
V gene: TRBV7-2
J gene: TRBJ2-7
CDR3 DNA: TGTGCCAGCAGCTTTCCCCCCCCGCGAACAGGGAACTACGAGCAGTACTTC
CDR3 protein: CASSFPPPRTGNYEQYF

clone size: .
D gene: .
CDR3 length: 13
V gene: TRBV11-3
J gene: TRBJ2-5
CDR3 DNA: TGTGCCAGCAGCCGCGAGTGGGGAGAGACCCAGTACTTC
CDR3 protein: CASSREWGETQYF

clone size: many
D gene: TRBD1
CDR3 length: 15
V gene: TRBV5-1
J gene: TRBJ2-1
CDR3 DNA: TGCGCCAGCAGCGCGGACAGGGTAGGGGTAGATGAGCAGTTCTTC
CDR3 protein: CASSADRVGVDEQFF

clone size: few
D gene: .
CDR3 length: 12
V gene: TRBV30
J gene: TRBJ2-7
CDR3 DNA: TGTGCCTACCAGTCCTCTGTGGACGAGCAGTACTTC
CDR3 protein: CAYQSSVDEQYF

clone size: many
D gene: TRBD1
CDR3 length: 14
V gene: TRBV4-2
J gene: TRBJ2-7
CDR3 DNA: TGTGCCAGCAGCCAAGATACAGGGGGCAACGAGCAGTACTTC
CDR3 protein: CASSQDTGGNEQYF

clone size: many
D gene: .
CDR3 length: 13
V gene: TRBV5-5
J gene: TRBJ2-3
CDR3 DNA: TGTGCCAGCAGCTTGGCGGACCGGGATACGCAGTATTTT
CDR3 protein: CASSLADRDTQYF

clone size: .
D gene: .
CDR3 length: 18
V gene: TRBV5-4
J gene: TRBJ2-2
CDR3 DNA: TGTGCCAGCAGCTTGGAAGTTGGGTCATCCGCGAACACCGGGGAGCTGTTTTTT
CDR3 protein: CASSLEVGSSANTGELFF

clone size: .
D gene: TRBD1
CDR3 length: 16
V gene: TRBV28
J gene: TRBJ2-5
CDR3 DNA: TGTGCCAGCAGCTTACAGGGGGCGCCGGACGGAGAGACCCAGTACTTC
CDR3 protein: CASSLQGAPDGETQYF

clone size: many
D gene: TRBD2
CDR3 length: 14
V gene: TRBV5-1
J gene: TRBJ2-2
CDR3 DNA: TGCGCCAGCAGCTTGGTAGCGGGAAGCGGGGAGCTGTTTTTT
CDR3 protein: CASSLVAGSGELFF

clone size: .
D gene: TRBD1
CDR3 length: 13
V gene: TRBV20-1
J gene: TRBJ2-5
CDR3 DNA: TGCAGTGCGCAACAGGGGGCGTTGGAGACCCAGTACTTC
CDR3 protein: CSAQQGALETQYF

clone size: many
D gene: TRBD2
CDR3 length: 17
V gene: TRBV7-2
J gene: TRBJ2-1
CDR3 DNA: TGTGCCAGCAGCTTAGGGACTAGCGGGAGGGCGGGCAATGAGCAGTTCTTC
CDR3 protein: CASSLGTSGRAGNEQFF

clone size: .
D gene: .
CDR3 length: 16
V gene: TRBV19
J gene: TRBJ1-5
CDR3 DNA: TGTGCCAGTAGTATGTGGCAGGGAGTTGTATGGCAGCCCCAGCATTTT
CDR3 protein: CASSMWQGVVWQPQHF

clone size: many
D gene: TRBD2
CDR3 length: 15
V gene: TRBV20-1
J gene: TRBJ2-7
CDR3 DNA: TGCAGTGCTAGACCCGGGACTAGCGGTCTCTACGAGCACTACTTC
CDR3 protein: CSARPGTSGLYEHYF

clone size: few
D gene: TRBD2
CDR3 length: 15
V gene: TRBV29-1
J gene: TRBJ2-7
CDR3 DNA: TGCAGCGTTGTGTACGGGACTAGCGGATTCTACGAGCAGTACTTC
CDR3 protein: CSVVYGTSGFYEQYF

clone size: few
D gene: TRBD1
CDR3 length: 16
V gene: TRBV27
J gene: TRBJ2-2
CDR3 DNA: TGTGCCAGCAGTGTTCGGCCGGGACAGGGATCCGGGGAGCTGTTTTTT
CDR3 protein: CASSVRPGQGSGELFF

clone size: .
D gene: .
CDR3 length: 13
V gene: TRBV24-1
J gene: TRBJ1-2
CDR3 DNA: TGTGCCACCAGTGATGGGCCCTACTATGGCTACACCTTC
CDR3 protein: CATSDGPYYGYTF

clone size: many
D gene: .
CDR3 length: 13
V gene: TRBV5-4
J gene: TRBJ1-2
CDR3 DNA: TGTGCCAGCAGCTTGTTCGGCTCCTATGGCTACACCTTC
CDR3 protein: CASSLFGSYGYTF

clone size: many
D gene: .
CDR3 length: 14
V gene: TRBV13
J gene: TRBJ2-7
CDR3 DNA: TGTGCCAGCAGCTTCGAGACTAGTAACTACGAGCAGTACTTC
CDR3 protein: CASSFETSNYEQYF

clone size: many
D gene: TRBD1
CDR3 length: 16
V gene: TRBV12-3/TRBV12-4
J gene: TRBJ1-3
CDR3 DNA: TGTGCCAGCAGTTTTGCCGGGACAGGGGGTAGGGACACCATATATTTT
CDR3 protein: CASSFAGTGGRDTIYF

clone size: few
D gene: .
CDR3 length: 15
V gene: TRBV7-2
J gene: TRBJ2-1
CDR3 DNA: TGTGCCAGCAGCTCTCAACTCTCCCTCAACAATGAGCAGTTCTTC
CDR3 protein: CASSSQLSLNNEQFF

clone size: many
D gene: .
CDR3 length: 12
V gene: TRBV20-1
J gene: TRBJ1-4
CDR3 DNA: TGCAGTGCTAGACCCCGGACCGAAAAACTGTTTTTT
CDR3 protein: CSARPRTEKLFF

clone size: .
D gene: TRBD1
CDR3 length: 16
V gene: TRBV11-2
J gene: TRBJ2-7
CDR3 DNA: TGTGCCAGCAGCCGCGAGGACAGGGGGCTTCGCTACGAGCAGTACTTC
CDR3 protein: CASSREDRGLRYEQYF

clone size: .
D gene: .
CDR3 length: 14
V gene: TRBV27
J gene: TRBJ2-4
CDR3 DNA: TGTGCCAGCAGTTTAATCCGGGGGAGCGACCTTCAGTACTTC
CDR3 protein: CASSLIRGSDLQYF

clone size: many
D gene: TRBD1
CDR3 length: 16
V gene: TRBV28
J gene: TRBJ2-1
CDR3 DNA: TGTGCCAGCAGTCCGGAACAGGGGATCACCTACAATGAGCAGTTCTTC
CDR3 protein: CASSPEQGITYNEQFF

clone size: few
D gene: TRBD2
CDR3 length: 14
V gene: TRBV20-1
J gene: TRBJ2-7
CDR3 DNA: TGCAGTGGGGGGGGAGGGCCCGTCCCCCACGATCAGTACTTC
CDR3 protein: CSGGGGPVPHDQYF

clone size: many
D gene: .
CDR3 length: 15
V gene: TRBV7-2
J gene: TRBJ2-2
CDR3 DNA: TGTGCCAGCAGCAGACTAGGCTTTTGGGCCGGGGAGCTGTTTTTT
CDR3 protein: CASSRLGFWAGELFF

clone size: many
D gene: .
CDR3 length: 12
V gene: TRBV10-3
J gene: TRBJ2-7
CDR3 DNA: TGTGCCATCAGTGACCTCTTGGGCGAGCAGTACTTC
CDR3 protein: CAISDLLGEQYF

clone size: many
D gene: .
CDR3 length: 14
V gene: TRBV18
J gene: TRBJ2-3
CDR3 DNA: TGTGCCAGCTCACCAGGACAGAGCACAGATACGCAGTATTTT
CDR3 protein: CASSPGQSTDTQYF

clone size: many
D gene: .
CDR3 length: 17
V gene: TRBV4-3
J gene: TRBJ1-6
CDR3 DNA: TGCGCCAGCAGCCAAGCATGGGGCGGCAGTTGGGATTCACCCCTCCACTTT
CDR3 protein: CASSQAWGGSWDSPLHF

clone size: many
D gene: .
CDR3 length: 14
V gene: TRBV25-1
J gene: TRBJ2-3
CDR3 DNA: TGTGCCAGCAGTCGGACTTGGGGGTCGGATACGCAGTATTTT
CDR3 protein: CASSRTWGSDTQYF

clone size: many
D gene: TRBD2
CDR3 length: 16
V gene: TRBV25-1
J gene: TRBJ2-5
CDR3 DNA: TGTGCCAGCACCCCGTTCGGGGAGGGTTGGGCAGAGACCCAGTACTTC
CDR3 protein: CASTPFGEGWAETQYF

clone size: .
D gene: .
CDR3 length: 13
V gene: TRBV29-1
J gene: TRBJ2-1
CDR3 DNA: TGCAGCGTCGAAGCGGGCTCCTACAATGAGCAGTTCTTC
CDR3 protein: CSVEAGSYNEQFF